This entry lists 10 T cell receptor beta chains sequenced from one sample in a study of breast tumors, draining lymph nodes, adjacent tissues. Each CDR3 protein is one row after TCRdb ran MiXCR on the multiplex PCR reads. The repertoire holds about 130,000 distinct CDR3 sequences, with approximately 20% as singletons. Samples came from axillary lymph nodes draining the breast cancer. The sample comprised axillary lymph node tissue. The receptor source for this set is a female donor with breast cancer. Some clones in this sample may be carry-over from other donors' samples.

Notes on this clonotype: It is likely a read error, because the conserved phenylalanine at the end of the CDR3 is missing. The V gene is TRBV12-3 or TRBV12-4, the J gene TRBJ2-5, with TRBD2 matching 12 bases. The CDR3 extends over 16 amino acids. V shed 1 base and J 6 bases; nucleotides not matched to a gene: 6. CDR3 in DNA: TGTGCCAGCAGTTTAGGGGCTAGCGGGAGGGGAAAGACCCAGTACTCC. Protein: CASSLGASGRGKTQYS.

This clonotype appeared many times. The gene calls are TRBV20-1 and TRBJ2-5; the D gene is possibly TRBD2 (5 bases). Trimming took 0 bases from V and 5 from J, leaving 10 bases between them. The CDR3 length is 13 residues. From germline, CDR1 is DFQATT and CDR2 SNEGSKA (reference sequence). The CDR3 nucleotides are TGCAGTGCTAGAGATGGAGGTGTGGAGACCCAGTACTTC. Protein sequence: CSARDGGVETQYF.

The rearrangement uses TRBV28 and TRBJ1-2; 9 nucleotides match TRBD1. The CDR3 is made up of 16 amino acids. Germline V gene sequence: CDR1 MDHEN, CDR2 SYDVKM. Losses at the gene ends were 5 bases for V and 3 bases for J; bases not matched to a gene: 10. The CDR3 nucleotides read TGTGCCAGCAGTCCCCTGGGACAGGGCGGGTACTATGGCTACACCTTC. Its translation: CASSPLGQGGYYGYTF.

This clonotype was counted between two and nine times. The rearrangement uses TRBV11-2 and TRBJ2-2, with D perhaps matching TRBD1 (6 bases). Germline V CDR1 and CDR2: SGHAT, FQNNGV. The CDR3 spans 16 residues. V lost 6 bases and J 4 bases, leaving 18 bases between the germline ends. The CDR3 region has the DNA TGTGCCAGCAGTCCAGTAGGGGGAAGGATCACCGGGGAGCTGTTTTTT. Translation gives CASSPVGGRITGELFF. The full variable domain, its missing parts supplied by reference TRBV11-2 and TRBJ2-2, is EAGVAQSPRYKIIEKRQSVAFWCNPISGHATLYWYQQILGQGPKLLIQFQNNGVVDDSQLPKDRFSAERLKGVDSTLKIQPAKLEDSAVYLCASSPVGGRITGELFFGEGSRLTVL.

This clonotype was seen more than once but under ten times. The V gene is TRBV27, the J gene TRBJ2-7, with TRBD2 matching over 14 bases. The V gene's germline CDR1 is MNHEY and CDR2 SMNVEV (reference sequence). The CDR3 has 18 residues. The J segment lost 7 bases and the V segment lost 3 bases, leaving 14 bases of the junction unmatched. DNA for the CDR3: TGTGCCAGCAGTTTCCGTGGGACTAGCGGGAGTTCGCCTATAGAGCAGTACTTC. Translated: CASSFRGTSGSSPIEQYF.

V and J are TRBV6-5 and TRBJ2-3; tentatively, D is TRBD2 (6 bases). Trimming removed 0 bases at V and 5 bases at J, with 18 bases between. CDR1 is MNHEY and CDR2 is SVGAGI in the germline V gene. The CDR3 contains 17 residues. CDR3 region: CASSYSASAIEGDTQYF. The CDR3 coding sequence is TGTGCCAGCAGTTACTCCGCTAGCGCTATCGAGGGAGATACGCAGTATTTT.

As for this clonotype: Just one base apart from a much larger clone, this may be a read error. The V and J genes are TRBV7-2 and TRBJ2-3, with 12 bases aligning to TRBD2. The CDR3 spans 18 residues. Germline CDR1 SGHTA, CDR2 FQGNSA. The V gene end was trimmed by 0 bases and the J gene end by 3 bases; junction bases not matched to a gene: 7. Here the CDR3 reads CASSLARRTSGMTDTQYF. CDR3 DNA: TGTGCCAGCAGCTTAGCTCGGAGGACTAGCGGGATGACAGATACGCAGTATTTT.

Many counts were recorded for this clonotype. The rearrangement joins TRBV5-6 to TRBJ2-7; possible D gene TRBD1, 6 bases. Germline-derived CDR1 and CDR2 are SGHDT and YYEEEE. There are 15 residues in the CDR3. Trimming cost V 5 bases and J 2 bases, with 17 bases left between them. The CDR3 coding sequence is TGTGCCAGCAGTTTAGGGGACACCCGCCCCTACGAGCAGTACTTC. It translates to CASSLGDTRPYEQYF.

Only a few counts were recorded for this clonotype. The CDR3 DNA reads TGCGCCAGCAGCCCAGGGGGGGACCGCAAGCACAATGAGCAGTTCTTC. It translates to CASSPGGDRKHNEQFF. This chain joins TRBV5-1 and TRBJ2-1; D possibly matches TRBD1 or TRBD2 (7 bases each). This CDR3 has 16 residues. V dropped 4 bases and J dropped 5 bases, with 19 bases sitting between them. Germline V gene sequence: CDR1 SGHRS, CDR2 YFSETQ.

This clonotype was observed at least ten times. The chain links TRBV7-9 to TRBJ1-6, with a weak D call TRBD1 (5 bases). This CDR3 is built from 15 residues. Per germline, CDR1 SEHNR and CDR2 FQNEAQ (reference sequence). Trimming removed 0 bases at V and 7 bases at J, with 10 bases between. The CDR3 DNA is TGTGCCAGCAGCTTAGCAGGGCAGGGCAATTCACCCCTCCACTTT. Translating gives CASSLAGQGNSPLHF.